The subject of this entry is one TCR beta chain. The data derive from a study of blood T cell repertoires in COVID-19. Background on the study: COVID-19 samples collected from the United States, Italy and Spain covered acute and convalescent phases.

The CDR3 has 12 residues. Germline CDR1 is MNHEY and CDR2 is SVGAGI. Trimming took 4 bases from V and 6 from J; bases not matched to a gene: 2. Original handling: How many nucleated cells were present was estimated from reference gene primer amplification. Profiling relied on immunoSEQ multiplex PCR, and the TCRdb table lists in-frame clones only, not all of them. That table gives V, J and clone size, and the DNA gave D and trimming. The repertoire holds 95,000 to 120,000 clones, with around 85% as singletons. The TCR comes from a human donor in a cohort sampled during active COVID-19. The rearrangement links TRBV6-5 to TRBJ2-7; TRBD1 matches 8 bases. The sample taken for sequencing was peripheral blood. CDR3 region: CASSSQGGEQYF. In nucleotides, the CDR3 is TGTGCCAGCAGTTCACAGGGGGGCGAGCAGTACTTC.